This T cell receptor beta chain is drawn from a study of human T cells and chemical hapten exposure. The wider study: Minor pooled library volume differences mainly drove per-sample TCR yield variation.

Time point given: patch test 1, 2 weeks after DPC sensitization. Treatment given: therapeutic diphenylcyclopropenone sensitization with weekly scalp DPC. For the library, individual cDNA molecules each received unique molecular identifiers. One entry per CDR3 protein results from TCRdb running MiXCR on the RACE reads. Found here are about 60,000 distinct CDR3 sequences, about 9.3% of them singletons; the top ten hold about 14%. This clonotype has only a few counts. V dropped 1 base and J dropped 0 bases, with 13 bases sitting between them. The CDR3 length is 17 residues. Germline V gene lookup returns CDR1 SGHAT and CDR2 FQNNGV.

Sequencing used whole blood, obtained in connection with sensitization to the hapten diphenylcyclopropenone (DPC). This sequence was found in a woman in her forties with alopecia areata. Some clones in this sample may be carry-over from other donors' samples. This chain connects TRBV11-2 to TRBJ2-4; perhaps D is TRBD1 or TRBD2 (5 bases each). CDR3 nucleotides: TGTGCCAGCAGCTTAGGTGGGGGATCCGGAGCCAAAAACATTCAGTACTTC. Protein: CASSLGGGSGAKNIQYF. The variable domain in full, with the rest retrieved from reference TRBV11-2 and TRBJ2-4, is EAGVAQSPRYKIIEKRQSVAFWCNPISGHATLYWYQQILGQGPKLLIQFQNNGVVDDSQLPKDRFSAERLKGVDSTLKIQPAKLEDSAVYLCASSLGGGSGAKNIQYFGAGTRLSVL.